This TCR beta chain is from a study of CD8 T cells in Susac syndrome. The germline CDR1 and CDR2 sequences are KGHDR and SFDVKD. This CDR3 is built from 14 residues. Trimming took off 3 bases at V and 8 bases at J, with 15 bases between the two ends. CD8+ and CD4+ T cells from blood underwent TCR beta sequencing. Reverse transcription of about 0.5 to 1 ug RNA was performed with random hexamers. Amplification of TCR beta CDR3 across 54 Vbeta and 13 Jbeta was performed with immunoSEQ multiplex PCR. One entry per CDR3 protein, called by TCRdb with MiXCR from the immunoSEQ multiplex PCR reads. The table has about 120,000 distinct CDR3 sequences, around 95% seen once.

Sequences were obtained from CD4+ T cells from PBMCs. This receptor was obtained from a human donor in good health. The J gene is TRBJ1-1, the V gene TRBV24-1, with unresolved D. CDR3 protein: CATSDPSSPTEAFF. The CDR3 DNA reads as TGTGCCACCAGTGATCCCTCCTCCCCCACGGAAGCTTTCTTT.